The sequence of this T cell receptor (beta chain) was determined in a study of T cell repertoires in cytomegalovirus infection. Background on the study: Public TCR beta signatures marked donors with CMV infection and the matching HLA. Study-level findings and limits: Carriers of CMV and the relevant HLA type were discriminated by public TCR beta frequency. CMV-specific HLA-C-restricted TCR beta clonotypes dominated the ex vivo response.

TCRdb redid the calling of the reads with MiXCR, one entry per CDR3 protein. The sample lists about 360,000 distinct CDR3 sequences, over 15% seen once, with around 10% in the top ten. The length of the CDR3 is 16 residues. With V trimmed by 3 bases and J by 6 bases, 7 bases remained unmatched. Germline CDR1 and CDR2: KGHSH and LQKENI. On this clonotype: Its antigen remains unknown.

Input material: PBMCs. The clonotype originates from a human donor in good health (CMV status not recorded). Some clones in this sample may be carry-over from other donors' samples. V is TRBV18 and J is TRBJ1-6; TRBD1 matches 8 bases. The CDR3 is CASSPRGTGANSPLHF. The CDR3, as DNA: TGTGCCAGCTCACCCCGAGGGACAGGAGCTAATTCACCCCTCCACTTT.